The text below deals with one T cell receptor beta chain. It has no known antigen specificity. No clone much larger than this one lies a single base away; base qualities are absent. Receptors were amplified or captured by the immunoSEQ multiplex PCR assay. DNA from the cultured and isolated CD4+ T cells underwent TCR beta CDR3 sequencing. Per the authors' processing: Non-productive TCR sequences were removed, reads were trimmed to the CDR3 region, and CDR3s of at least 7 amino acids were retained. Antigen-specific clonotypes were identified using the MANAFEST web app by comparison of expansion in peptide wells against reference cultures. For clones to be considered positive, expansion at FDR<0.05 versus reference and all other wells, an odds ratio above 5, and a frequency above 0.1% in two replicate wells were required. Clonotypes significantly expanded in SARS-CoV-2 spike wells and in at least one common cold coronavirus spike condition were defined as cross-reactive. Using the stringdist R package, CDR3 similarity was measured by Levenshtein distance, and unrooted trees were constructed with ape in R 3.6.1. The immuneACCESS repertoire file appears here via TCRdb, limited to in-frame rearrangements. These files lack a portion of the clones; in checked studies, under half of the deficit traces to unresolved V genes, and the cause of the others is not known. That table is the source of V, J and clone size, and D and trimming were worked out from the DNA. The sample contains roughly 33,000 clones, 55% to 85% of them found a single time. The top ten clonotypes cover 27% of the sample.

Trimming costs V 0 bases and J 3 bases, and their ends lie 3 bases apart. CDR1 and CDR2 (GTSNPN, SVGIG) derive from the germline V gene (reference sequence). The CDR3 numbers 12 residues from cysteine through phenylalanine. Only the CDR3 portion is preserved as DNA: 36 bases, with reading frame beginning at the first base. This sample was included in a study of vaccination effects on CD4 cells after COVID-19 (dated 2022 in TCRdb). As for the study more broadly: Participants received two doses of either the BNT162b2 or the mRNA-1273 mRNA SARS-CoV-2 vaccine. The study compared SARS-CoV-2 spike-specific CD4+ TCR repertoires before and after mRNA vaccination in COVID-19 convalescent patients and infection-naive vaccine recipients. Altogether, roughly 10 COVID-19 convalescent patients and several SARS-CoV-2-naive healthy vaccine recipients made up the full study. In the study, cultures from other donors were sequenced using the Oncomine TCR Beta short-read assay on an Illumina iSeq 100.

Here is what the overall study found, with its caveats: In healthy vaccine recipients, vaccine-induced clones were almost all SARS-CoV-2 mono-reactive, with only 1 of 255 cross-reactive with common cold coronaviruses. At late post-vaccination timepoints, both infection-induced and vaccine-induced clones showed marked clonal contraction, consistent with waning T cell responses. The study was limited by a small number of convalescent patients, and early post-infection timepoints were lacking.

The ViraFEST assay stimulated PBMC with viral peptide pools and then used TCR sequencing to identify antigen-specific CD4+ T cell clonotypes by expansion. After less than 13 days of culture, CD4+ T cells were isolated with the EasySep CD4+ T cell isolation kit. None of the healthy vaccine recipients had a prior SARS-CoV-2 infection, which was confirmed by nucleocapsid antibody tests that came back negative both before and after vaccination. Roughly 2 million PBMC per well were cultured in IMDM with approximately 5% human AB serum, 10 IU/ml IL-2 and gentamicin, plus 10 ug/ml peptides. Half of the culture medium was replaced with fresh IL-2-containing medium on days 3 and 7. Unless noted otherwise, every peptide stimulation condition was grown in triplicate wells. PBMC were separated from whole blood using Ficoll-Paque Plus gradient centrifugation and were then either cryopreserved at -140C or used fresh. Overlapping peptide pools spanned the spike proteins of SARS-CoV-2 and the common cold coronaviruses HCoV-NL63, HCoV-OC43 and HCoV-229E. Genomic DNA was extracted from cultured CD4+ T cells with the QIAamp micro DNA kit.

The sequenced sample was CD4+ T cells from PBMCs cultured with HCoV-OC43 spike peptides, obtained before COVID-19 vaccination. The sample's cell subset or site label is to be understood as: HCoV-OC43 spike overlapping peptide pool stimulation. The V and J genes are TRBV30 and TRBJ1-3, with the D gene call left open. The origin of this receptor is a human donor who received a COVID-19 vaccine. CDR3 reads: CAWSVNGNTIYF. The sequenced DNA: TGTGCCTGGAGTGTAAATGGAAACACCATATATTTT.